Listed below are T cell receptor beta chains from one sample, sequenced in a study of Graves' ophthalmopathy and Graves' hyperthyroidism. TCRdb reprocessed the multiplex PCR reads with MiXCR, giving one entry per CDR3 protein. The table records a few hundred thousand distinct CDR3 sequences, less than 40% of them present only once. Material: peripheral blood or thyroid tissue (not recorded which). The receptors stem from an adult man with Graves' hyperthyroidism. The CDR3 runs from the conserved cysteine through the conserved F or W. Fields, in order: V gene, clone size, J gene, D gene, CDR3 DNA, CDR3 protein. A D gene is named only where the DNA matches it firmly. Clone sizes are given selectively: once, few, many, or a class where the clone is expanded.

v_call: TRBV29-1
clone_size: few
j_call: TRBJ1-4
d_call: .
cdr3_nt: TGTGCCTGGAGCAGCAATGAAAAACTGTTTTTT
cdr3_aa: CAWSSNEKLFF

v_call: TRBV6-5
clone_size: .
j_call: TRBJ1-5
d_call: TRBD1
cdr3_nt: TGTGCCAGCAGTTACTCTTTCGGACAGGGGGATCAGCCCCAGCATTTT
cdr3_aa: CASSYSFGQGDQPQHF

v_call: TRBV10-3
clone_size: .
j_call: TRBJ2-1
d_call: TRBD2
cdr3_nt: TGTGCCACCAGTGACCCCCAAGCGGGGGGTTACTACAATGAGCAGTTCTTC
cdr3_aa: CATSDPQAGGYYNEQFF

v_call: TRBV29-1
clone_size: many
j_call: TRBJ2-7
d_call: .
cdr3_nt: TGCAGCGTTGAGGTGGGGGTCAGCTCCTACGAGCAGTACTTC
cdr3_aa: CSVEVGVSSYEQYF

v_call: TRBV2
clone_size: .
j_call: TRBJ1-5
d_call: .
cdr3_nt: TGTGCCAGCAGTCAAGGGTCCCCTCAGCCCCAGCATTTT
cdr3_aa: CASSQGSPQPQHF

v_call: TRBV29-1
clone_size: .
j_call: TRBJ1-2
d_call: .
cdr3_nt: TGCAGTTTGGGAACTCCGGGACCCTATGGCTACACCTTC
cdr3_aa: CSLGTPGPYGYTF

v_call: TRBV7-9
clone_size: once
j_call: TRBJ1-1
d_call: TRBD1
cdr3_nt: TGTGCCAGCAGCACGACAGGGATTTACACTGAAGCTTTCTTT
cdr3_aa: CASSTTGIYTEAFF

v_call: TRBV20-1
clone_size: .
j_call: TRBJ1-6
d_call: TRBD1
cdr3_nt: TGCAGTGCTAGAGATTTTGGACAGGGCGCAGGATCACCCCTCCACTTT
cdr3_aa: CSARDFGQGAGSPLHF

v_call: TRBV9
clone_size: .
j_call: TRBJ2-7
d_call: .
cdr3_nt: TGTGCCAGCAGCGTAGACGGGAGAAGAAACTACGAGCAGTACTTC
cdr3_aa: CASSVDGRRNYEQYF

v_call: TRBV10-3
clone_size: many
j_call: TRBJ2-7
d_call: .
cdr3_nt: TGTGCCATCAGTGAGCGTTCGACAGGTAGTTTGCCCTACGAGCAGTACTTC
cdr3_aa: CAISERSTGSLPYEQYF

v_call: TRBV20-1
clone_size: .
j_call: TRBJ1-1
d_call: .
cdr3_nt: TGCAGTGCTAGAGATCGTTGGGGCAACACTGAAGCTTTCTTT
cdr3_aa: CSARDRWGNTEAFF

v_call: TRBV29-1
clone_size: .
j_call: TRBJ2-7
d_call: TRBD1
cdr3_nt: TGCAGCGTTGCGGTCAGGGGGCTAGGAGAGCAGTACTTC
cdr3_aa: CSVAVRGLGEQYF

v_call: TRBV28
clone_size: .
j_call: TRBJ1-2
d_call: TRBD1
cdr3_nt: TGTGCCAGCAGTTTAGTCCCGGACAGGGGAAAGTTTGGCTACACCTTC
cdr3_aa: CASSLVPDRGKFGYTF

v_call: TRBV7-8
clone_size: many
j_call: TRBJ1-2
d_call: .
cdr3_nt: TGTGCCAGCAGCTTAGTCGGGGGTAATTCTCGGGGCTACACCTTC
cdr3_aa: CASSLVGGNSRGYTF

v_call: TRBV20-1
clone_size: many
j_call: TRBJ1-1
d_call: .
cdr3_nt: TGCAGTGCTAGTTCGACCAACACTGAAGCTTTCTTT
cdr3_aa: CSASSTNTEAFF

v_call: TRBV5-6
clone_size: few
j_call: TRBJ2-3
d_call: .
cdr3_nt: TGTGCCAGCACCCTATTAGGTGGTCCCAGCACAGATACGCAGTATTTT
cdr3_aa: CASTLLGGPSTDTQYF

v_call: TRBV7-9
clone_size: .
j_call: TRBJ1-2
d_call: .
cdr3_nt: TGTGCCAGCAGCCCATGGACTACCGGGGGCTATGGCTACACCTTC
cdr3_aa: CASSPWTTGGYGYTF

v_call: TRBV7-3
clone_size: once
j_call: TRBJ2-3
d_call: .
cdr3_nt: TGTGCCAGCAGTGAAAGGGGGGGGCCCGGGGGTGATACGCAGTATTTT
cdr3_aa: CASSERGGPGGDTQYF

v_call: TRBV5-6
clone_size: .
j_call: TRBJ2-7
d_call: TRBD1
cdr3_nt: TGTGCCAGCAGCGCCGGAGGACAGGACACCTACGAGCAGTACTTC
cdr3_aa: CASSAGGQDTYEQYF

v_call: TRBV5-5
clone_size: many
j_call: TRBJ1-3
d_call: .
cdr3_nt: TGTGCCAGCAGCTTGTCCACGCAGAACACCATATATTTT
cdr3_aa: CASSLSTQNTIYF

v_call: TRBV5-6
clone_size: .
j_call: TRBJ2-2
d_call: .
cdr3_nt: TGTGCCAGCAGCTTGCCACCTACTGGAACCGGGGAGCTGTCTTTT
cdr3_aa: CASSLPPTGTGELSF

v_call: TRBV7-9
clone_size: .
j_call: TRBJ2-2
d_call: .
cdr3_nt: TGTGCCAGCAGCACGGACAGTGCCGGGGAGCTGTTTTTT
cdr3_aa: CASSTDSAGELFF

v_call: TRBV2
clone_size: .
j_call: TRBJ1-1
d_call: TRBD1
cdr3_nt: TGTGCCAGCAGTGAAGCAGGGACAGGGGACACTGAAGCTTTCTTT
cdr3_aa: CASSEAGTGDTEAFF

v_call: TRBV27
clone_size: .
j_call: TRBJ1-5
d_call: .
cdr3_nt: TGTGCTAATCCAGGGACCAATCAGCCCCAGCATTTT
cdr3_aa: CANPGTNQPQHF

v_call: TRBV20-1
clone_size: .
j_call: TRBJ2-3
d_call: TRBD2
cdr3_nt: TGCAGTGCTTCTTTTTTCGTGCTATCTAGCGGGACAGATACGCAGTATTTT
cdr3_aa: CSASFFVLSSGTDTQYF

v_call: TRBV2
clone_size: .
j_call: TRBJ2-3
d_call: .
cdr3_nt: TGTGCCAGCAGCCAAGATACTAGCACAGATACGCAGTATTTT
cdr3_aa: CASSQDTSTDTQYF

v_call: TRBV19
clone_size: many
j_call: TRBJ1-5
d_call: .
cdr3_nt: TGTGCCAGTAGTAACCGACAGTACAATCAGCCCCAGCATTTT
cdr3_aa: CASSNRQYNQPQHF

v_call: TRBV5-5
clone_size: once
j_call: TRBJ2-7
d_call: .
cdr3_nt: TGTGCCAGCAGCTTGTTCGAGCAGTACTTC
cdr3_aa: CASSLFEQYF

v_call: TRBV19
clone_size: many
j_call: TRBJ2-5
d_call: .
cdr3_nt: TGTGCCAGTAGTTCCGGACACCAAGAGACCCAGTACTTC
cdr3_aa: CASSSGHQETQYF

v_call: TRBV7-9
clone_size: once
j_call: TRBJ2-6
d_call: TRBD1
cdr3_nt: TGCGCCAGCAGCCTGGACAGGGACTCTGGGGCCAACGTCCTGACTTTC
cdr3_aa: CASSLDRDSGANVLTF

v_call: TRBV20-1
clone_size: many
j_call: TRBJ2-7
d_call: .
cdr3_nt: TGCAGTGCTACCAGTACTAGTAACTCCTACGAGCAGTACTTC
cdr3_aa: CSATSTSNSYEQYF

v_call: TRBV29-1
clone_size: .
j_call: TRBJ1-2
d_call: TRBD1
cdr3_nt: TGCAGCGTTCTTACAGGGGACAGGGGGCTGGTTAATGGCTACACCTTC
cdr3_aa: CSVLTGDRGLVNGYTF

v_call: TRBV7-9
clone_size: many
j_call: TRBJ1-2
d_call: .
cdr3_nt: TGTGCCAGCAGCTCCCGGACAGCCGGAAGATATGGCTACACCTTC
cdr3_aa: CASSSRTAGRYGYTF

v_call: TRBV5-6
clone_size: .
j_call: TRBJ2-7
d_call: TRBD2
cdr3_nt: TGTGCCAGCAGCCACAGGGCGACGGGACTAGCGGGAACCTACGAGCAGTACTTC
cdr3_aa: CASSHRATGLAGTYEQYF

v_call: TRBV7-9
clone_size: .
j_call: TRBJ1-2
d_call: TRBD1
cdr3_nt: TGTGCCAGCAGCCAGGGGGGGGGACAGGTCTTCTATGGCTACACCTTC
cdr3_aa: CASSQGGGQVFYGYTF

v_call: TRBV6-1
clone_size: many
j_call: TRBJ1-2
d_call: .
cdr3_nt: TGTGCCAGCAGAAGCACAGATTACTATGGCTACACCTTC
cdr3_aa: CASRSTDYYGYTF

v_call: TRBV9
clone_size: many
j_call: TRBJ1-1
d_call: TRBD1
cdr3_nt: TGTGCCAGCAGCGTAGTTGACAGGGCCAACACTGAAGCTTTCTTT
cdr3_aa: CASSVVDRANTEAFF

v_call: TRBV19
clone_size: .
j_call: TRBJ2-6
d_call: TRBD1
cdr3_nt: TGTGCCAGTAGTATAGGGGGACAGGGGACTCCTGGGGCCAACGTCCTGACTTTC
cdr3_aa: CASSIGGQGTPGANVLTF

v_call: TRBV5-6
clone_size: .
j_call: TRBJ1-1
d_call: TRBD1
cdr3_nt: TGTGCCAGCAGCCCTCAACAGGGGATGTTTCACACTGAAGCTTTCTTT
cdr3_aa: CASSPQQGMFHTEAFF

v_call: TRBV20-1
clone_size: once
j_call: TRBJ1-4
d_call: .
cdr3_nt: TGCAGTGCTAGAGATTTAGCGGGATTTAATGAAAAACTGTTTTTT
cdr3_aa: CSARDLAGFNEKLFF

v_call: TRBV25-1
clone_size: .
j_call: TRBJ2-7
d_call: .
cdr3_nt: TGTGCCAGCGTTGGCGGGGACGTACGATACGAGCAGTACTTC
cdr3_aa: CASVGGDVRYEQYF

v_call: TRBV6-5
clone_size: .
j_call: TRBJ1-1
d_call: .
cdr3_nt: TGTGCCAGCAGTTACGAGGGGCATGACACTGAAGCTTTCTTT
cdr3_aa: CASSYEGHDTEAFF